The 32 T cell receptor beta chains given below trace back to one sample, sequenced in a study of human T cells and chemical hapten exposure. Time point in this sample: patch test 1, 2 weeks after DPC sensitization. Treatment here: therapeutic diphenylcyclopropenone sensitization with weekly scalp DPC. TCRdb re-analysed the RACE reads in MiXCR, keeping a single row per CDR3 protein. The profile covers approximately 60,000 distinct CDR3 sequences, with about a tenth appearing a single time and about an eighth taken by the ten largest. The source was whole blood, collected in connection with sensitization to the hapten diphenylcyclopropenone (DPC). Receptor source: a woman in her forties with alopecia areata. Some clones in this sample may be carry-over from other donors' samples.

Notes on this clonotype: Being one base from a much bigger clone, this may be a read error. V and J are TRBV20-1 and TRBJ2-7; D is unresolved. This CDR3 has 12 residues. The germline CDR1 and CDR2 sequences are DFQATT and SNEGSKA (reference sequence). DNA for the CDR3: TGCAGTGCAGTGACACCTCCCTACGAGCTGTACTTC. Translation: CSAVTPPYELYF.

This clonotype was counted between two and nine times. J is TRBJ1-4 and V is TRBV2; D gene unclear. Deletions cut 3 bases from V and 4 bases from J, with 6 bases between. Germline V gene lookup returns CDR1 SNHLY and CDR2 FYNNEI. This CDR3 contains 13 residues. CDR3 amino acids: CASSDRDNEKLFF. The CDR3 bases are TGTGCCAGCAGTGATAGGGATAATGAAAAACTGTTTTTT.

In this sample, this clonotype turned up many times. The chain links TRBV6-2 or TRBV6-3 to TRBJ2-7; D is undetermined. The CDR3 loop spans 13 amino acids. In germline, CDR1 is MNHEY, CDR2 SVGEGT. Trimming removed 7 bases from V and 7 bases from J, with 17 bases in between. This chain's CDR3 is CASTRAGSREQYF. CDR3 sequence (DNA): TGTGCCAGCACCCGGGCTGGTTCGCGGGAGCAGTACTTC.

This clonotype was counted ten times or more. This rearrangement joins TRBV4-3 to TRBJ2-5; TRBD2 matches at 9 bases. With V trimmed by 4 bases and J by 1 base, 4 bases remained unmatched. The germline gives CDR1 LGHNA, CDR2 YSLEER. CDR3 size: 15 residues. In DNA, the CDR3 is TGCGCCAGCAGCCTAAGCGGGGGGCCCCAAGAGACCCAGTACTTC. This codes for CASSLSGGPQETQYF.

The sample holds a few counts of this clonotype. This chain links TRBV4-2 with TRBJ1-2, with D maybe TRBD1 (5 bases). V shed 1 base and J shed 0 bases, with 9 bases lying between them. Germline V gene lookup returns CDR1 LGHNA and CDR2 YNFKEQ. CDR3 length: 15 residues. CDR3 sequence: CASSQAGQANYGYTF. In nucleotides, the CDR3 is TGTGCCAGCAGCCAAGCGGGGCAGGCTAACTATGGCTACACCTTC.

This clonotype occurred a few times. V and J are TRBV7-3 and TRBJ2-6; D is unclear. V was pared by 5 bases and J by 4 bases, with 12 bases between. The CDR3 is 15 amino acids. Germline CDR1 is SGHTA and CDR2 is FQGTGA. The CDR3 coding sequence is TGTGCCAGCAGCCGGTCCCCCGGGGGGGCCAACGTCCTGACTTTC. It yields the protein CASSRSPGGANVLTF.

The table lists this clonotype with many counts. The chain carries TRBV7-6 and TRBJ2-3; D remains unclear. CDR1 and CDR2 from the germline V gene are SGHVS and FNYEAQ. The CDR3 spans 15 residues. Trimming stripped 1 base from V and 1 base from J, with 9 bases between. CDR3 in amino acids: CASSLVLGGTDTQYF. CDR3 DNA: TGTGCCAGCAGCTTAGTTCTTGGGGGCACAGATACGCAGTATTTT.

This clonotype appeared a few times. The V and J genes are TRBV18 and TRBJ2-5; tentative D call: TRBD2 (5 bases). The CDR3 loop spans 14 amino acids. Germline V gene lookup returns CDR1 KGHSH and CDR2 LQKENI. The germline V and J ends were trimmed by 6 bases and 1 base, with 12 bases remaining between them. CDR3 protein: CASSRGSLQETQYF. CDR3 sequence (DNA): TGTGCCAGCTCTAGAGGGTCGCTCCAAGAGACCCAGTACTTC.

This clonotype was counted many times. The V call is TRBV29-1, the J call TRBJ2-7; D is possibly TRBD1 (5 bases). The CDR3 is made up of 12 amino acids. The germline V gene encodes CDR1 SQVTM and CDR2 ANQGSEA. The ends were cut back, 4 bases at V and 6 bases at J, with 13 bases in the middle. The chain's CDR3 is CSVGGPSSEQYF. The CDR3 region has the DNA TGCAGCGTTGGGGGCCCGAGCTCCGAGCAGTACTTC.

The V gene is TRBV19, the J gene TRBJ2-2, with TRBD1 identical over 9 bases. The trim removed 8 bases at V and 7 bases at J, leaving 8 bases unmatched. Per germline, CDR1 LNHDA and CDR2 SQIVND (reference sequence). This CDR3 spans 14 amino acids. CDR3: CASASGTGNGELFF. In nucleotides, the CDR3 is TGTGCCAGTGCCAGCGGGACAGGGAACGGGGAGCTGTTTTTT. The full variable domain, with the rest looked up from reference TRBV19 and TRBJ2-2, is DGGITQSPKYLFRKEGQNVTLSCEQNLNHDAMYWYRQDPGQGLRLIYYSQIVNDFQKGDIAEGYSVSREKKESFPLTVTSAQKNPTAFYLCASASGTGNGELFFGEGSRLTVL.

A few counts support this clonotype. The chain has TRBV5-1 and TRBJ2-2; D is ambiguous. CDR1 is SGHRS, CDR2 YFSETQ, per germline. The germline V and J ends were trimmed by 6 bases and 6 bases, with 9 bases remaining between them. CDR3 size: 12 residues. The chain's CDR3 is CASMPRSGELFF. The CDR3 nucleotides are TGCGCCAGCATGCCCCGGTCCGGGGAGCTGTTTTTT.

The rearrangement uses TRBV12-3 or TRBV12-4 and TRBJ1-3, with D hard to call. The length of the CDR3 is 15 residues. Trimming removed 7 bases at V and 0 bases at J, with 13 bases between. CDR3 nucleotides: TGTGCCAGCACTCCCAGAGGCACCTCTGGAAACACCATATATTTT. As protein: CASTPRGTSGNTIYF.

Many counts were recorded for this clonotype. The chain links TRBV9 to TRBJ2-2, with D tentatively TRBD1 or TRBD2 (5 bases each). Germline V gene sequence: CDR1 SGDLS, CDR2 YYNGEE. The ends were cut back, 0 bases at V and 4 bases at J, with 10 bases in the middle. The CDR3 extends over 15 amino acids. CDR3 nucleotides: TGTGCCAGCAGCGTAGGGGGCGCGGGCACCGGGGAGCTGTTTTTT. It is translated as CASSVGGAGTGELFF. Variable domain in full (rest from reference TRBV9 and TRBJ2-2): DSGVTQTPKHLITATGQRVTLRCSPRSGDLSVYWYQQSLDQGLQFLIQYYNGEERAKGNILERFSAQQFPDLHSELNLSSLELGDSALYFCASSVGGAGTGELFFGEGSRLTVL.

V gene TRBV24-1 combines with J gene TRBJ2-7; D remains unclear. Germline CDR1 and CDR2: KGHDR and SFDVKD. Trimming stripped 3 bases from V and 7 bases from J, with 9 bases between. This CDR3 has 12 amino acids. The CDR3 here is CATSDGPREQYF. The CDR3 DNA reads TGTGCCACCAGTGATGGTCCTAGAGAGCAGTACTTC.

The sample holds many counts of this clonotype. The CDR3 DNA sequence: TGTGCCAGCACGGACAGCACAGATACGCAGTATTTT. It specifies CASTDSTDTQYF. The chain is built from TRBV2 and TRBJ2-3; D call uncertain. The CDR3 length is 12 residues. CDR1 is SNHLY and CDR2 is FYNNEI in the germline V gene. Trimming took off 7 bases at V and 0 bases at J, with 5 bases between the two ends.

The rearrangement uses TRBV2 and TRBJ2-3, with D possibly TRBD2 on 5 matching bases. The germline V gene encodes CDR1 SNHLY and CDR2 FYNNEI. The V and J ends lost 10 bases and 5 bases respectively, with 16 bases between them. This CDR3 comprises 13 residues. The CDR3 region is CANIEGLGDTQYF. As DNA, the CDR3 is TGTGCCAACATAGAGGGTTTGGGAGATACGCAGTATTTT.

This clonotype occurred a few times. The chain has TRBV29-1 and TRBJ1-1; possibly TRBD1 for D (5 bases). Germline CDR1 reads SQVTM; CDR2 reads ANQGSEA. This CDR3 is 12 amino acids long. Deletions cut 3 bases from V and 4 bases from J, with 9 bases between. The CDR3 region is CSVDRGGTEAFF. The CDR3 DNA is TGCAGCGTTGACCGGGGGGGCACTGAAGCTTTCTTT.

In this sample, this clonotype turned up many times. The J gene is TRBJ1-1, the V gene TRBV12-3 or TRBV12-4; no clear D. Deletions cut 6 bases from V and 1 base from J, with 9 bases between. CDR3 length equals 13 residues. The DNA of the CDR3 is TGTGCCAGCAGCCCCGTCAGGAACACTGAAGCTTTCTTT. Its translation: CASSPVRNTEAFF.

This clonotype was counted only a few times. The chain joins TRBV6-2 or TRBV6-3 to TRBJ1-1; D not certain. Trimming took off 2 bases at V and 5 bases at J, with 6 bases between the two ends. The CDR3 covers 12 residues. Germline-derived CDR1 and CDR2 are MNHEY and SVGEGT. The CDR3 spells CASSYDWTEAFF. The CDR3 DNA reads as TGTGCCAGCAGTTACGACTGGACTGAAGCTTTCTTT.

This clonotype was recorded at least ten times. This chain joins TRBV29-1 and TRBJ2-2, with D possibly being TRBD1 (5 bases). Germline-derived CDR1 and CDR2 are SQVTM and ANQGSEA. The CDR3 runs 13 residues. Trimming took off 5 bases at V and 1 base at J, with 8 bases between the two ends. CDR3 residues: CSVIRGNTGELFF. The CDR3 DNA sequence: TGCAGCGTTATTAGGGGGAACACCGGGGAGCTGTTTTTT.

This sequence joins TRBV3-1 and TRBJ2-1, with 10 bases aligning to TRBD1. In germline, CDR1 is LGHDT, CDR2 YNNKEL (reference sequence). The length of the CDR3 is 16 residues. V shed 2 bases and J 6 bases; nucleotides not matched to a gene: 7. In nucleotides, the CDR3 is TGTGCCAGCAGCCAACCGGTTGGGACAGGGGCCAATGAGCAGTTCTTC. Translation: CASSQPVGTGANEQFF.

The sample holds many counts of this clonotype. This chain uses TRBV9 with TRBJ1-1; TRBD1 matches at 9 bases. Trimming cost V 1 base and J 3 bases; bases outside gene matches: 4. This CDR3 region has 15 residues. Per the germline V gene, CDR1 is SGDLS and CDR2 is YYNGEE. CDR3 DNA sequence: TGTGCCAGCAGCGTAACAGGGGGCGCGGACACTGAAGCTTTCTTT. Its translation: CASSVTGGADTEAFF.

The sample holds many counts of this clonotype. The chain combines TRBV5-1 with TRBJ2-3, with D tentatively TRBD1 or TRBD2 (6 bases each). Trimming removed 1 base from V and 2 bases from J, with 14 bases in between. This CDR3 has 16 amino acids. Germline CDR1 reads SGHRS; CDR2 reads YFSETQ. This chain's CDR3 is CASSLWGATDTDTQYF. As DNA, the CDR3 is TGCGCCAGCAGCTTGTGGGGGGCTACCGACACAGATACGCAGTATTTT. Based on the CDR3 plus reference TRBV5-1 and TRBJ2-3, the full variable domain is KAGVTQTPRYLIKTRGQQVTLSCSPISGHRSVSWYQQTPGQGLQFLFEYFSETQRNKGNFPGRFSGRQFSNSRSEMNVSTLELGDSALYLCASSLWGATDTDTQYFGPGTRLTVL.

This clonotype appeared many times. The chain is built from TRBV5-6 and TRBJ1-5; D perhaps matches TRBD1 (5 bases). The CDR3 length is 15 residues. V gave up 4 bases and J gave up 0 bases, with 11 bases separating them. CDR1 SGHDT and CDR2 YYEEEE come from the germline V gene. The chain's CDR3 is CASSAQGYSNQPQHF. The CDR3 DNA sequence: TGTGCCAGCAGCGCCCAGGGATATAGCAATCAGCCCCAGCATTTT.

This clonotype was seen many times. The gene calls are TRBV6-1 and TRBJ2-2, with 8 bases that match TRBD1. Germline values: CDR1 MNHNS, CDR2 SASEGT. V lost 6 bases, J lost 6 bases, and 6 bases stayed unmatched. The CDR3 is made up of 14 amino acids. DNA of the CDR3: TGTGCCAGCAGCAATGGACAGGGTTCCGGGGAGCTGTTTTTT. Translation gives CASSNGQGSGELFF.

The chain couples TRBV4-1 to TRBJ2-3; D is uncertain. The CDR3 contains 13 residues. Trimming stripped 5 bases from V and 11 bases from J, with 17 bases between. Germline CDR1 is MGHRA and CDR2 is YSYEKL. CDR3 DNA: TGCGCCAGCAGCGCCTTACGCTACGGGCGGCAGTATTTT. This sequence encodes CASSALRYGRQYF.

This clonotype was picked up many times. The chain links TRBV7-2 to TRBJ2-2; the D gene is possibly TRBD2 (5 bases). V shed 5 bases and J shed 2 bases, with 9 bases lying between them. CDR1 is SGHTA and CDR2 is FQGNSA in the germline V gene. The CDR3 spans 14 residues. CDR3 nucleotides: TGTGCCAGCAGCCCGGGGTTTAACACCGGGGAGCTGTTTTTT. Its protein is CASSPGFNTGELFF.

V is TRBV7-8 and J is TRBJ1-1; a weak D match, TRBD1 (5 bases). V lost 3 bases and J 5 bases, leaving 13 bases between the germline ends. The germline V gene has CDR1 SGHVS and CDR2 FQNEAQ. The CDR3 contains 14 residues. The CDR3 reads CASSLGSQGTEAFF. The CDR3 DNA is TGTGCCAGCAGCTTGGGATCTCAGGGAACTGAAGCTTTCTTT.

There are a few counts of this clonotype. The CDR3 nucleotides read TGTGCCAGTAGTCCCCCAGGGGGCCTGGATACGCAGTATTTT. Protein: CASSPPGGLDTQYF. This chain uses TRBV19 with TRBJ2-3, with 8 bases fitting TRBD1. This CDR3 is built from 14 residues. Unmatched junction bases numbered 7, after V lost 5 bases and J lost 6 bases. Germline V lookup: CDR1 LNHDA, CDR2 SQIVND (reference sequence).

As regards this clonotype: A much larger clone differs from this one at a single base, so this may be a read error. The chain recombines TRBV20-1 with TRBJ2-3; no clear D. CDR1 DFQATT and CDR2 SNEGSKA come from the germline V gene (reference sequence). Trimming left V 3 bases short and J 2 bases short, with 15 bases between. The CDR3 loop spans 15 amino acids. As DNA, the CDR3 is TGCAGTGCTAGTATTCGTAGGTTGATCACAGATACGCAGTATTTT. Translating gives CSASIRRLITDTQYF.

This clonotype was counted many times. The chain couples TRBV20-1 to TRBJ1-5; unclear D gene. Trimming took 6 bases from V and 0 from J, leaving 15 bases between them. This CDR3 is built from 15 residues. CDR1 and CDR2 (germline): DFQATT, SNEGSKA (reference sequence). CDR3: CSADRGGYSNQPQHF. The CDR3 coding sequence is TGCAGTGCGGATCGTGGAGGTTATAGCAATCAGCCCCAGCATTTT.

This clonotype was counted at least ten times. This rearrangement joins TRBV3-1 to TRBJ2-2; 12 positions match TRBD2. Germline lookup yields CDR1 LGHDT and CDR2 YNNKEL (reference sequence). With V trimmed by 4 bases and J by 3 bases, 3 bases remained unmatched. This CDR3 is built from 16 residues. CDR3 protein: CASSRGLAGYTGELFF. CDR3 bases: TGTGCCAGCAGCCGTGGACTAGCGGGGTACACCGGGGAGCTGTTTTTT.